Shown below are 27 T cell receptor beta chains from a single sample sequenced in a study of blood T cells in healthy people across ages. Sample-barcoded 5' priming and a J-beta primer mix drove a second PCR of 7 to 11 cycles. MiXCR, applied by TCRdb to the 5' RACE reads, yields one record per CDR3 protein. Of 600,000 to 850,000 distinct CDR3 sequences in the sample, 20% to 25% were seen once. The sample also formed part of further work on T cells of mothers and their children.

The sample consisted of blood. These TCRs come from a boy under 18 in good health.

There are a few counts of this clonotype. The chain has TRBV12-3 or TRBV12-4 and TRBJ2-7; possible D gene TRBD2, 5 bases. This CDR3 comprises 13 residues. V lost 4 bases, J lost 3 bases, and 10 bases lay in between. The CDR3 protein is CASSYDYRYEQYF. The CDR3 nucleotides are TGTGCCAGCAGTTATGACTACCGCTACGAGCAGTACTTC.

This clonotype appeared many times. This chain links TRBV20-1 with TRBJ2-1; D is perhaps TRBD1 (6 bases). CDR1 is DFQATT and CDR2 is SNEGSKA in the germline V gene (reference sequence). CDR3 length: 13 amino acids. Between the trimmed V and J ends, which lost 1 base and 9 bases, there was a span of 13 bases. For the CDR3, the DNA is TGCAGTGCTAGAGGAAGTAGCAGGGGTGAGCAGTTCTTC. Translating gives CSARGSSRGEQFF.

The gene calls are TRBV6-2 or TRBV6-3 and TRBJ1-2; possible D gene TRBD1, 6 bases. This CDR3 is 14 amino acids long. V was cut by 4 bases and J by 4 bases, with 13 bases left in between. Looked up from germline, CDR1 is MNHEY and CDR2 is SVGEGT. The DNA of the CDR3 is TGTGCCAGCAGTTTAAACAGGGAAGCCTATGGCTACACCTTC. Protein sequence: CASSLNREAYGYTF.

Details on this clonotype: At one end the junction does not follow the germline gene, possibly because of a read error. V usage is TRBV29-1 and J usage is TRBJ1-4; possibly TRBD1 for D (5 bases). CDR3 length equals 14 residues. Per the germline V gene, CDR1 is SQVTM and CDR2 is ANQGSEA. The CDR3 DNA reads TGCAGCATTGAAGTCGGGACTCCCAATGAAAAACTGTTTTTT. Encoded protein: CSIEVGTPNEKLFF.

The chain carries TRBV7-9 and TRBJ2-7; the match to TRBD1 covers 7 bases. The CDR3 consists of 14 residues. Looked up from germline, CDR1 is SEHNR and CDR2 is FQNEAQ (reference sequence). Trimming at V came to 4 bases and at J to 6 bases, leaving 9 bases not matched to a gene. CDR3: CASSSMTGWGEQYF. The DNA for the CDR3 is TGTGCCAGCAGCTCGATGACAGGGTGGGGCGAGCAGTACTTC.

The rearrangement links TRBV10-3 to TRBJ2-3; TRBD2 might be the D (5 bases). The germline V gene has CDR1 ENHRY and CDR2 SYGVKD. V dropped 6 bases and J dropped 4 bases, with 5 bases sitting between them. There are 11 residues in the CDR3. CDR3 loop: CAIRGADTQYF. CDR3 coding DNA: TGTGCCATCAGGGGAGCAGATACGCAGTATTTT.

This clonotype was counted a few times. The chain uses TRBV6-1 and TRBJ2-1; 9 positions agree with TRBD1. This CDR3 contains 16 residues. From germline, CDR1 is MNHNS and CDR2 SASEGT. Trimming at V came to 4 bases and at J to 9 bases, leaving 13 bases not matched to a gene. The CDR3 bases are TGTGCCAGCAGTGCGAACTTCCCGGGACAGGGAGCTGAGCAGTTCTTC. It codes for CASSANFPGQGAEQFF.

The chain links TRBV7-6 to TRBJ1-4; weak D call: TRBD1 (5 bases). Trimming took off 1 base at V and 8 bases at J, with 11 bases between the two ends. The germline gives CDR1 SGHVS, CDR2 FNYEAQ. This CDR3 contains 14 residues. CDR3 sequence (DNA): TGTGCCAGCAGCTTAGGCTCAGGGCGCGAAAAACTGTTTTTT. It specifies CASSLGSGREKLFF.

In its sample, this clonotype was seen a few times. V usage is TRBV11-2 and J usage is TRBJ2-5; D is unresolved. The CDR3 extends over 13 amino acids. Trimming left V 6 bases short and J 4 bases short, with 12 bases between. CDR1 SGHAT and CDR2 FQNNGV come from the germline V gene. In DNA, the CDR3 is TGTGCCAGCAGTGAGCCAGAATTAGAGACCCAGTACTTC. The encoded protein is CASSEPELETQYF.

The chain is built from TRBV4-3 and TRBJ1-4; the match to TRBD1 covers 11 bases. From germline, CDR1 is LGHNA and CDR2 YSLEER. The CDR3 has 15 residues. Unmatched junction bases numbered 2, after V lost 3 bases and J lost 5 bases. In DNA, the CDR3 is TGCGCCAGCAGCCAGCGGACAGGGGGCAATGAAAAACTGTTTTTT. Its protein is CASSQRTGGNEKLFF.

The CDR3 nucleotides are TGCAGTGCAAAACGGACTAGCGGTAACTCCTACGAGCAGTACTTC. Amino acid sequence: CSAKRTSGNSYEQYF. This sequence joins TRBV20-1 and TRBJ2-7, with 10 bases that match TRBD2. The CDR3 has 15 residues. V dropped 6 bases and J dropped 0; count of bases not matched to a gene: 8. Germline assignment: CDR1 DFQATT and CDR2 SNEGSKA (reference sequence).

The J gene is TRBJ2-1, the V gene TRBV7-2; TRBD2 matches at 11 bases. CDR3 length: 15 residues. The germline V gene encodes CDR1 SGHTA and CDR2 FQGNSA. V dropped 4 bases and J dropped 3; count of bases not matched to a gene: 2. The CDR3 sequence: CASSSSGGNYNEQFF. Here the CDR3 DNA reads TGTGCCAGCAGCTCTAGCGGGGGGAACTACAATGAGCAGTTCTTC.

The CDR3 loop reads CASSPTGLAAEQFF. The CDR3 DNA reads TGTGCCAGCAGCCCCACCGGACTAGCAGCTGAGCAGTTCTTC. The chain employs TRBV5-6 and TRBJ2-5; 8 positions match TRBD2. The J call could be wrong; TRBJ2-1 is a better fit for the DNA end. Germline loops: CDR1 SGHDT, CDR2 YYEEEE. The CDR3 is made up of 14 amino acids.

This chain links TRBV6-5 with TRBJ2-7; TRBD1 matches at 9 bases. The CDR3 length is 16 residues. The junction had 9 bases not matched to a gene; V was cut back by 4 bases and J by 2 bases. The germline V gene has CDR1 MNHEY and CDR2 SVGAGI. CDR3 region: CASSSPRDRDAYEQYF. The CDR3 bases are TGTGCCAGCAGTTCCCCCCGGGACAGGGACGCCTACGAGCAGTACTTC.

The rearrangement links TRBV29-1 to TRBJ2-5, with 9 nucleotides matching TRBD2. The germline V gene encodes CDR1 SQVTM and CDR2 ANQGSEA. The V and J ends lost 3 bases and 4 bases, in that order; junction bases with no gene match: 6. The CDR3 has 14 amino acids. CDR3 protein: CSVDVAGVGETQYF. In DNA form, the CDR3 reads TGCAGCGTTGATGTAGCGGGAGTTGGAGAGACCCAGTACTTC.

The chain couples TRBV29-1 to TRBJ2-7, with 8 bases aligning to TRBD1. This CDR3 has 14 residues. Trimming cost V 6 bases and J 2 bases; bases outside gene matches: 9. Germline-derived CDR1 and CDR2 are SQVTM and ANQGSEA. As DNA, the CDR3 is TGCAGCGTACGACAGGGGAACACAGCCTACGAGCAGTACTTC. Residues: CSVRQGNTAYEQYF.

This clonotype was seen more than once but under ten times. The chain couples TRBV21-1 to TRBJ1-2. TRBV21-1 is designated a pseudogene. The CDR3 is 13 residues long. CDR3 coding DNA: TGTGCCAGCCTCGGAGCGATCAACTATGGCTACACCTTC. Residues: CASLGAINYGYTF.

V is TRBV10-3 and J is TRBJ1-4; the match to TRBD1 covers 10 bases. Unmatched junction bases numbered 9, after V lost 7 bases and J lost 10 bases. The germline CDR1 and CDR2 sequences are ENHRY and SYGVKD. The CDR3 is made up of 14 amino acids. The CDR3 DNA reads TGTGCCATCAAACCCGGGACAGGGGAGGGAAAACTGTTTTTT. The encoded protein is CAIKPGTGEGKLFF.

This clonotype was observed a few times. The V gene is TRBV19, the J gene TRBJ1-1; 7 positions match TRBD1. The J segment lost 1 base and the V segment lost 9 bases, leaving 5 bases of the junction unmatched. The CDR3 covers 13 residues. Germline assignment: CDR1 LNHDA and CDR2 SQIVND (reference sequence). Here the CDR3 DNA reads TGTGCCAGCTTACAGGGGACGAACACTGAAGCTTTCTTT. It is translated as CASLQGTNTEAFF.

The J gene is TRBJ2-7, the V gene TRBV29-1; TRBD2 aligns across 7 bases. This CDR3 contains 15 residues. Germline V lookup: CDR1 SQVTM, CDR2 ANQGSEA. Losses at the gene ends were 4 bases for V and 0 bases for J; bases not matched to a gene: 9. The CDR3 region has the DNA TGCAGCGTTGGCCTCTGGGGGAGGGCCTCCTACGAGCAGTACTTC. Translation: CSVGLWGRASYEQYF.

J is TRBJ2-3 and V is TRBV7-3; 12 nucleotides match TRBD2. Unmatched junction bases numbered 2, after V lost 5 bases and J lost 2 bases. This CDR3 comprises 15 residues. CDR1 is SGHTA and CDR2 is FQGTGA in the germline V gene. For the CDR3, the DNA is TGTGCCAGCAGCCTAGCGGGAGGGTTCACAGATACGCAGTATTTT. This sequence encodes CASSLAGGFTDTQYF. Combining the CDR3 with reference TRBV7-3 and TRBJ2-3 gives the whole variable domain GAGVSQTPSNKVTEKGKYVELRCDPISGHTALYWYRQSLGQGPEFLIYFQGTGAADDSGLPNDRFFAVRPEGSVSTLKIQRTERGDSAVYLCASSLAGGFTDTQYFGPGTRLTVL.

This chain connects TRBV7-3 to TRBJ2-5, with 10 bases fitting TRBD2. The assigned J gene may be wrong: the sequence end matches TRBJ2-1 better. The length of the CDR3 is 15 residues. Looked up from germline, CDR1 is SGHTA and CDR2 is FQGTGA. In nucleotides, the CDR3 is TGTGCCAGCAGCTTATACAGCGGGGGGGCAGGGGAGCAGTTCTTC. Its translation is CASSLYSGGAGEQFF.

V gene TRBV11-2 combines with J gene TRBJ2-1; 7 positions agree with TRBD1. The CDR3 sequence is 15 residues long. CDR1 and CDR2 (germline): SGHAT, FQNNGV. The V gene end was trimmed by 0 bases and the J gene end by 4 bases; junction bases not matched to a gene: 3. CDR3 bases: TGTGCCAGCAGCTTAGACGGGACAGCTTACAATGAGCAGTTCTTC. It translates to CASSLDGTAYNEQFF.

This clonotype was seen more than once but under ten times. The genes are TRBV15 and TRBJ2-1, with 7 bases that match TRBD1. The CDR3 is 12 residues long. CDR1 is LNHNV and CDR2 is YYDKDF in the germline V gene (reference sequence). With V trimmed by 8 bases and J by 6 bases, 4 bases remained unmatched. The CDR3 DNA sequence: TGTGCCACCCGGGACAGTTCCAATGAGCAGTTCTTC. Amino acids: CATRDSSNEQFF.

This clonotype has a handful of counts. The V call is TRBV2, the J call TRBJ1-2, with TRBD1 as a possible D gene (5 bases). V lost 7 bases to trimming and J lost 5 bases, with 8 bases between them. The CDR3 loop spans 11 amino acids. The germline CDR1 and CDR2 sequences are SNHLY and FYNNEI. The CDR3 DNA reads TGTGCCAGCACCGACAGATATGGCTACACCTTC. Translation: CASTDRYGYTF. The whole variable domain, remainder taken from reference TRBV2 and TRBJ1-2, is EPEVTQTPSHQVTQMGQEVILRCVPISNHLYFYWYRQILGQKVEFLVSFYNNEISEKSEIFDDQFSVERPDGSNFTLKIRSTKLEDSAMYFCASTDRYGYTFGSGTRLTVV.

This clonotype was observed a handful of times. This chain connects TRBV7-9 to TRBJ2-7, with TRBD2 matching 12 bases. Germline V gene sequence: CDR1 SEHNR, CDR2 FQNEAQ (reference sequence). V was clipped by 5 bases and J by 6 bases; unmatched bases: 11. The CDR3 loop spans 16 amino acids. CDR3: CASSPTSGSKGPEQYF. The CDR3 nucleotides are TGTGCCAGCAGCCCGACTAGCGGGAGTAAGGGGCCCGAGCAGTACTTC.

Turning to this clonotype: One end of the junction does not line up with germline, which may come from a read error. The chain employs TRBV24-1 and TRBJ1-6; D remains ambiguous. Germline V CDR1 and CDR2: KGHDR, SFDVKD. The CDR3 has 13 residues. The CDR3 region is CATSATYNSSLHF. The CDR3 nucleotides are TGTGCCACCAGTGCGACCTATAATTCATCCCTCCACTTT.